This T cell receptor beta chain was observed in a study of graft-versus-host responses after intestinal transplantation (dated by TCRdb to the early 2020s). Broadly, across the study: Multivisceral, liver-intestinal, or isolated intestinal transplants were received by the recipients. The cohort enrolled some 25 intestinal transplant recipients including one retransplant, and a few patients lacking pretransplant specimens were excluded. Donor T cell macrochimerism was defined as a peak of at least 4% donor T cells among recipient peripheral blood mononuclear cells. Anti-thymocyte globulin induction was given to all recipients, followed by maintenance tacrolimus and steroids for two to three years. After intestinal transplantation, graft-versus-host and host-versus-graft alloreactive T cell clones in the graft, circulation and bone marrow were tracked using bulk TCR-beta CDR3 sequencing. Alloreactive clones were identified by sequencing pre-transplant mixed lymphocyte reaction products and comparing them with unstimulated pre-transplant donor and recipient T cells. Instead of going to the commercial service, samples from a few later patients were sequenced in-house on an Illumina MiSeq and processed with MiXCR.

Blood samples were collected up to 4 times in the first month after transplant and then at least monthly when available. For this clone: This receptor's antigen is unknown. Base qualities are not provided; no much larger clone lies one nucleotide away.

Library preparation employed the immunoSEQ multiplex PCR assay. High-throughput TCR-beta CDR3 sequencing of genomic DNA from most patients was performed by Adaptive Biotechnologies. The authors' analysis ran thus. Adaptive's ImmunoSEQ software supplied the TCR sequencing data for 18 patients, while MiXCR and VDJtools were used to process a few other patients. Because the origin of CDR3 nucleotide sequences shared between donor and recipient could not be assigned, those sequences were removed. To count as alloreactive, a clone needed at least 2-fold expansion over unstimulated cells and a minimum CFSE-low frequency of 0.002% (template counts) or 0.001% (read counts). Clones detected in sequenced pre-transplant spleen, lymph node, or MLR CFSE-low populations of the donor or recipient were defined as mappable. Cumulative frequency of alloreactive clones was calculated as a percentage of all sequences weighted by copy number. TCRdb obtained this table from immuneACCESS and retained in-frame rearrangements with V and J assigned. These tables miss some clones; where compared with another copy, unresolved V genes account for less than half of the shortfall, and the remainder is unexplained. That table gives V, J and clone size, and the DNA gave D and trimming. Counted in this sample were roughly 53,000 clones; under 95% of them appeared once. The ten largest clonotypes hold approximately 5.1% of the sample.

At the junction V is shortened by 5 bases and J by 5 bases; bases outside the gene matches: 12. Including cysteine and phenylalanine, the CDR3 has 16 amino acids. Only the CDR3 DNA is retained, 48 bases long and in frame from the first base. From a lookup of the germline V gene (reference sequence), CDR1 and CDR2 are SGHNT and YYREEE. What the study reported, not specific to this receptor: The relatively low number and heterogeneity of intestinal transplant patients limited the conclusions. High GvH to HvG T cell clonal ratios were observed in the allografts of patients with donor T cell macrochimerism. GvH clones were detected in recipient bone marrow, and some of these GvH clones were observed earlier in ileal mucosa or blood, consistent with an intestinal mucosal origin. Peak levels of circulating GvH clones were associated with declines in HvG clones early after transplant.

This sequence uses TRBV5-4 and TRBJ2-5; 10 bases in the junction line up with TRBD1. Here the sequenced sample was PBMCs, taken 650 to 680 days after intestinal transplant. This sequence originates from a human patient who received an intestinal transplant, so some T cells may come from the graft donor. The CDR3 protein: CASRKSLRDRGETQYF. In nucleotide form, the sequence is TGTGCCAGCAGGAAGAGTCTCCGGGACAGGGGTGAGACCCAGTACTTC.